This T cell receptor beta chain is drawn from a study of T cells after yellow fever vaccination. The study's findings and limits: Post-booster repertoires contained most primary-vaccination clones again (96% CD4, about 90% CD8).

TCR cDNA was made by 5'RACE template switching, adding a universal primer site and UMIs. TCRdb re-analysed the 5' RACE reads in MiXCR, keeping a single row per CDR3 protein. Here the sample spans about 340,000 distinct CDR3 sequences, around an eighth being singletons. The V end lost 6 bases, the J end lost 3 bases, and 12 bases lay between the germline ends. The length of the CDR3 is 14 residues. CDR1 is KGHSH, CDR2 LQKENI, per germline. The table lists this clonotype with a few counts. The antigen remains undetermined. This sequence was found in a man aged 18-30 years who received the YFV17D yellow fever vaccine. The V gene is TRBV18, the J gene TRBJ1-5; D remains ambiguous. This specimen was CD4+ T cells sorted from PBMCs, taken 15 days after the yellow fever booster vaccination. The CDR3 spells CASSPLQDNQPQHF. DNA of the CDR3: TGTGCCAGCTCCCCTCTCCAGGACAATCAGCCCCAGCATTTT.